This TCR beta chain comes out of a study of a mutant IDH1 vaccine in newly diagnosed glioma. Study-level information: With temozolomide cycles, or 4-6 weeks after radiotherapy alone, vaccination was started. Therapy received beforehand was radiotherapy, temozolomide, or both, with most patients given both.

Sequencing was performed with immunoSEQ multiplex PCR; in TCRdb, only in-frame clones are kept and a portion is missing. Of about 40,000 clones listed, less than 90% are singletons. In germline, CDR1 is MGHRA, CDR2 YSYEKL. Trimming left V 3 bases short and J 4 bases short, with 10 bases between. This CDR3 is 13 amino acids long. Concerning this clone: Antigen: not known.

Time point specified: week 11, during vaccination. One vaccine dose held 300 ug of mutant IDH1 20-mer peptide and came with topical imiquimod. Donors had new WHO grade 3 or 4 IDH1-mutant, ATRX-lost astrocytomas. General study points: Vaccination elicited immune responses in roughly 93% of patients.

The sequencing here drew on PBMCs, taken from a glioma patient whose treatment included an IDH1 peptide vaccine. This sequence joins TRBV4-1 and TRBJ2-7; a weak D match, TRBD2 (6 bases). This receptor was obtained from a man aged 40-55 years with glioma. The CDR3 loop reads CASSHPSDYEQYF. The CDR3 coding sequence is TGCGCCAGCAGCCATCCTAGCGATTACGAGCAGTACTTC.